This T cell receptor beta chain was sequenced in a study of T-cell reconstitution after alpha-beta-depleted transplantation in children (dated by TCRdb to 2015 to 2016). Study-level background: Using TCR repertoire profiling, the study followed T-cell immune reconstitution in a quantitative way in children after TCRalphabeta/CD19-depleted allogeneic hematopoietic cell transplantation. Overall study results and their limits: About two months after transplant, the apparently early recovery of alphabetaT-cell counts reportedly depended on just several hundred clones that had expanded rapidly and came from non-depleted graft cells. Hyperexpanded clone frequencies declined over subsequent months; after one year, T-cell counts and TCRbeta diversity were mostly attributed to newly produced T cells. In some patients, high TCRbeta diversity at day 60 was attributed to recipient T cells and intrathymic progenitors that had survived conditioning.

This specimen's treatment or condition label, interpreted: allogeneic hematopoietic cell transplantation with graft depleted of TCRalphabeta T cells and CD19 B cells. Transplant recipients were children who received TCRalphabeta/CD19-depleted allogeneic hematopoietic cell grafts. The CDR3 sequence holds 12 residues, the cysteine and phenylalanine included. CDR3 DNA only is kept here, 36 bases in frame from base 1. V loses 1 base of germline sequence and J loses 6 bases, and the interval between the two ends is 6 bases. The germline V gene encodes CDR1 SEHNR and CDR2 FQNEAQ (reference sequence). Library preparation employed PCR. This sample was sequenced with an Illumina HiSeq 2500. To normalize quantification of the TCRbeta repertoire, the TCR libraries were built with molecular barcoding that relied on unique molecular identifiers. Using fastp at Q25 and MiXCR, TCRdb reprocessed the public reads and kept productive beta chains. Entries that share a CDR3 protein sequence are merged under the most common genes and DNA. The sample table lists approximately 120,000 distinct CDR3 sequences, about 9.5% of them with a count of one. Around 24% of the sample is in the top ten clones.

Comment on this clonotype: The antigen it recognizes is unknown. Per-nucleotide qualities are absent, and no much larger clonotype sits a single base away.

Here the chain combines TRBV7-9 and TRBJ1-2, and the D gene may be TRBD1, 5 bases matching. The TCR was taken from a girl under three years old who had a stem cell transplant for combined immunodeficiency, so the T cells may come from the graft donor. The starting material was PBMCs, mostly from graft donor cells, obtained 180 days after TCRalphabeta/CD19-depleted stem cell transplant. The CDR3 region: CASSLGGNGYTF. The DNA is TGTGCCAGCAGCTTAGGGGGCAATGGCTACACCTTC.